This passage covers 9 T cell receptor beta chains from one sample sequenced in a study of T cells expressing NK-cell markers. TCRdb re-called the 5' RACE reads and shows each CDR3 protein once, DNA omitted. This sample's clone table lists 200,000 to 300,000 distinct CDR3 sequences. The sample consisted of blood T cells: a sorted CD56 or NKG2C T cell subset, CD4+ or CD8+ T cells, or bulk PBMC T cells (not recorded which). The receptor set was obtained from a young man in good health.

CDR3 loop: CASSQAVSNEQFF. V usage is TRBV4-3 and J usage is TRBJ2-1. The CDR3 has 13 amino acids. Germline lookup yields CDR1 LGHNA and CDR2 YSLEER.

The chain couples TRBV6-4 to TRBJ2-2; with no DNA, the TCRdb D assignment of TRBD1 cannot be verified. The CDR3 has 14 residues. Germline V gene data show CDR1 as MRHNA and CDR2 as SNTAGT. The CDR3 sequence is CASMSGANTGELFF.

The chain links TRBV20-1 to TRBJ2-1. Germline V lookup: CDR1 DFQATT, CDR2 SNEGSKA (reference sequence). The CDR3 contains 15 residues. The CDR3 sequence: CSARDVRSSYNEQFF.

The CDR3 sequence: CASSFDRSSGANVLTF. The chain joins TRBV12-3 or TRBV12-4 to TRBJ2-6; without DNA, the TCRdb call of TRBD1 cannot be checked. The CDR3 is made up of 16 amino acids.

The chain employs TRBV5-1 and TRBJ1-1. The CDR3 totals 15 residues. The germline V gene has CDR1 SGHRS and CDR2 YFSETQ. The CDR3 sequence is CASSLQDKMNTEAFF.

The chain links TRBV7-8 to TRBJ2-2; there is no DNA to check the TCRdb D call of TRBD1. The CDR3 is 15 residues long. Germline-derived CDR1 and CDR2 are SGHVS and FQNEAQ. The CDR3 loop reads CASSLQGQDTGELFF.

The chain employs TRBV6-1 and TRBJ2-1; TCRdb designates TRBD1, a call that cannot be tested without DNA. The CDR3 has 15 amino acids. Germline loops: CDR1 MNHNS, CDR2 SASEGT. CDR3 loop: CATHPGGTGHNEQFF.

J is TRBJ2-2 and V is TRBV20-1; the TCRdb call, TRBD1, lacks DNA for checking. The CDR3 has 17 amino acids. Looked up from germline, CDR1 is DFQATT and CDR2 is SNEGSKA (reference sequence). The chain's CDR3 is CSARADRIAEGTGELFF.

The rearrangement uses TRBV18 and TRBJ2-3; TCRdb lists TRBD1, though no DNA is available to test this call. This CDR3 has 13 amino acids. From germline, CDR1 is KGHSH and CDR2 LQKENI. CDR3 loop: CASPLESTDTQYF. Drawing the rest from reference TRBV18 and TRBJ2-3, the complete variable domain is NAGVMQNPRHLVRRRGQEARLRCSPMKGHSHVYWYRQLPEEGLKFMVYLQKENIIDESGMPKERFSAEFPKEGPSILRIQQVVRGDSAAYFCASPLESTDTQYFGPGTRLTVL.